The 21 T cell receptor beta chains below were found in one sample sequenced in a study of CD8 T cells in Susac syndrome. It was with random hexamers that about 0.45 to 1 ug RNA was reverse transcribed. MiXCR was run by TCRdb on the immunoSEQ multiplex PCR reads, yielding one entry per CDR3 protein. The sample contains about 150,000 distinct CDR3 sequences, 92% of which appear only once. Sequenced material: CD4+ T cells from PBMCs. The receptor set was obtained from a human donor in good health.

The V gene is TRBV2, the J gene TRBJ1-5, with TRBD1 identical over 10 bases. Germline lookup yields CDR1 SNHLY and CDR2 FYNNEI. CDR3 length equals 14 residues. V shed 4 bases and J 7 bases; nucleotides not matched to a gene: 4. This CDR3 reads CASSGTGGWQPQHF. CDR3 nucleotides: TGTGCCAGCAGTGGGACAGGGGGATGGCAGCCCCAGCATTTT.

The J gene is TRBJ1-2, the V gene TRBV2; no reliable D call. Germline CDR1 and CDR2: SNHLY and FYNNEI. V was trimmed by 5 bases and J by 8 bases, leaving 15 bases between them. This CDR3 is built from 13 residues. Here the CDR3 DNA reads TGTGCCAGCAGTCCGGGTTCCTCAAAAGGCTACACCTTC. It is translated as CASSPGSSKGYTF.

The chain has TRBV19 and TRBJ2-6; 9 bases are a match to TRBD1. Germline-derived CDR1 and CDR2 are LNHDA and SQIVND (reference sequence). V lost 4 bases, J lost 0 bases, and 4 bases stayed unmatched. This CDR3 spans 17 amino acids. CDR3 bases: TGTGCCAGTAGTAGGGGGACAGGGCTCTCTGGGGCCAACGTCCTGACTTTC. Its protein is CASSRGTGLSGANVLTF.

The table lists this clonotype with a count of one. The rearrangement links TRBV28 to TRBJ1-5; 11 nucleotides agree with TRBD1. V lost 6 bases to trimming and J lost 6 bases; unmatched junction nucleotides: 7. Looked up from germline, CDR1 is MDHEN and CDR2 is SYDVKM. There are 15 residues in the CDR3. The CDR3 sequence is CASRPRDRGSQPQHF. The CDR3 bases are TGTGCCAGCAGACCCCGGGACAGGGGGTCTCAGCCCCAGCATTTT. Filled out from reference TRBV28 and TRBJ1-5, the complete variable domain reads DVKVTQSSRYLVKRTGEKVFLECVQDMDHENMFWYRQDPGLGLRLIYFSYDVKMKEKGDIPEGYSVSREKKERFSLILESASTNQTSMYLCASRPRDRGSQPQHFGDGTRLSIL.

The V gene is TRBV6-1, the J gene TRBJ2-3; 9 nucleotides line up with TRBD1. This CDR3 comprises 16 residues. Trimming removed 4 bases from V and 6 bases from J; junction bases left unmatched: 11. Germline CDR1 MNHNS, CDR2 SASEGT. The DNA for the CDR3 is TGTGCCAGCAGTGTCCCTACACAGGGGGCTGGGGATACGCAGTATTTT. The encoded protein is CASSVPTQGAGDTQYF.

This clonotype is a singleton in its sample. The chain couples TRBV5-4 to TRBJ2-2, with 9 bases lining up with TRBD1. Trimming took 4 bases from V and 4 from J; bases not matched to a gene: 8. Germline loops: CDR1 SGHNT, CDR2 YYREEE (reference sequence). The CDR3 is made up of 16 amino acids. The CDR3: CASSRGTGSGTGELFF. The CDR3 DNA reads as TGTGCCAGCAGCCGAGGGACAGGGTCGGGCACCGGGGAGCTGTTTTTT.

The V gene is TRBV18, the J gene TRBJ2-2; 8 bases are a match to TRBD1. Germline CDR1 reads KGHSH; CDR2 reads LQKENI. This CDR3 has 17 amino acids. After removal of 2 bases from V and 1 base from J, the junction contained 6 bases not matched to a gene. CDR3 in amino acids: CASSPVDRGVNTGELFF. In DNA, the CDR3 is TGTGCCAGCTCACCAGTTGACAGGGGAGTGAACACCGGGGAGCTGTTTTTT.

The CDR3 region has the DNA TGTGCCAGCCTAAGACAGGGATCAGACACTGAAGCTTTCTTT. Protein product: CASLRQGSDTEAFF. V is TRBV2 and J is TRBJ1-1, with 7 bases identical to TRBD1. CDR1 and CDR2 (germline): SNHLY, FYNNEI. The CDR3 runs 14 residues. V shed 8 bases, J shed 3 bases, and the junction held 9 bases outside the gene matches. The variable domain in full, with the rest retrieved from reference TRBV2 and TRBJ1-1, is EPEVTQTPSHQVTQMGQEVILRCVPISNHLYFYWYRQILGQKVEFLVSFYNNEISEKSEIFDDQFSVERPDGSNFTLKIRSTKLEDSAMYFCASLRQGSDTEAFFGQGTRLTVV.

The chain uses TRBV5-4 and TRBJ2-1; tentative D call: TRBD2 (7 bases). The CDR3 spans 16 residues. Germline CDR1 SGHNT, CDR2 YYREEE (reference sequence). V dropped 6 bases and J dropped 4 bases, with 20 bases sitting between them. In DNA form, the CDR3 reads TGTGCCAGCACCCTCTTGGGCGGGGGCGCATACAATGAGCAGTTCTTC. The encoded protein is CASTLLGGGAYNEQFF.

The chain employs TRBV7-2 and TRBJ2-2; TRBD1 matches 8 bases. The CDR3 covers 13 residues. V shed 4 bases and J 7 bases; nucleotides not matched to a gene: 2. Germline CDR1 reads SGHTA; CDR2 reads FQGNSA. The CDR3 loop reads CASSSRGHGELFF. The CDR3 DNA reads TGTGCCAGCAGCTCCAGGGGGCACGGGGAGCTGTTTTTT. Full variable domain (remainder filled in from reference TRBV7-2 and TRBJ2-2): GAGVSQSPSNKVTEKGKDVELRCDPISGHTALYWYRQSLGQGLEFLIYFQGNSAPDKSGLPSDRFSAERTGGSVSTLTIQRTQQEDSAVYLCASSSRGHGELFFGEGSRLTVL.

This clonotype has a single count. The rearrangement uses TRBV2 and TRBJ2-5; D unclear. The CDR3 runs 13 residues. The germline V gene encodes CDR1 SNHLY and CDR2 FYNNEI. Trimming left V 6 bases short and J 4 bases short, with 12 bases between. This chain's CDR3 is CASRGDGPETQYF. DNA of the CDR3: TGTGCCAGCAGGGGTGACGGGCCAGAGACCCAGTACTTC.

The chain carries TRBV12-3 or TRBV12-4 and TRBJ1-5; 7 nucleotides line up with TRBD1. V trimming: 5 bases; J trimming: 4 bases; junction bases outside the gene matches: 8. CDR3 length equals 15 residues. CDR3 nucleotides: TGTGCCAGCAGTCCGCGGGGACAGCCTAATCAGCCCCAGCATTTT. It specifies CASSPRGQPNQPQHF.

CDR3 bases: TGTGCCAGCTCACCACCGGCAGGGGTGGGGGAGCAGTACTTC. Translated, it gives CASSPPAGVGEQYF. The chain employs TRBV18 and TRBJ2-7; TRBD1 might be the D (6 bases). The CDR3 is made up of 14 amino acids. V lost 0 bases to trimming and J lost 7 bases, with 13 bases between them. The germline gives CDR1 KGHSH, CDR2 LQKENI.

This clonotype was detected only once. The V call is TRBV18, the J call TRBJ2-5; D ambiguous. Germline CDR1 reads KGHSH; CDR2 reads LQKENI. V was pared by 4 bases and J by 2 bases, with 8 bases between. The CDR3 is made up of 13 amino acids. The CDR3 region has the DNA TGTGCCAGCTCACTAGACCTACAAGAGACCCAGTACTTC. This encodes CASSLDLQETQYF.

As DNA, the CDR3 is TGTGCCAGCGGGGAGACAGGGTCTAATGAAAAACTGTTTTTT. It encodes CASGETGSNEKLFF. This rearrangement joins TRBV2 to TRBJ1-4, with TRBD1 matching 7 bases. With 8 bases clipped from V and 3 bases from J, the junction kept 6 bases outside the gene matches. The length of the CDR3 is 14 residues. From germline, CDR1 is SNHLY and CDR2 FYNNEI.

V usage is TRBV5-1 and J usage is TRBJ1-1; 9 bases fit TRBD1. The CDR3 totals 13 residues. V was pared by 3 bases and J by 8 bases, with 5 bases of the junction left unmatched. Germline CDR1 is SGHRS and CDR2 is YFSETQ. The CDR3 sequence: CASSSGDRGEAFF. CDR3 sequence (DNA): TGCGCCAGCAGCTCGGGAGACAGGGGGGAAGCTTTCTTT.

The J gene is TRBJ1-4, the V gene TRBV3-1; D is unclear. Trimming removed 6 bases from V and 3 bases from J, with 11 bases in between. Germline V gives CDR1 LGHDT, CDR2 YNNKEL (reference sequence). The CDR3 runs to 14 residues. The CDR3 protein is CASSLGSANEKLFF. The DNA for the CDR3 is TGTGCCAGCAGTTTGGGGTCGGCTAATGAAAAACTGTTTTTT.

The CDR3 spells CATSRGQGAEKLFF. The CDR3 DNA reads TGTGCCACCAGCAGAGGGCAGGGGGCGGAAAAACTGTTTTTT. V gene TRBV15 combines with J gene TRBJ1-4; TRBD1 aligns across 8 bases. Germline V gene data show CDR1 as LNHNV and CDR2 as YYDKDF (reference sequence). V lost 1 base and J lost 8; bases outside the gene matches: 3. This CDR3 has 14 amino acids.

The J gene is TRBJ1-2, the V gene TRBV2; D gene unclear. The CDR3 spans 15 residues. V dropped 4 bases and J dropped 2 bases, with 14 bases sitting between them. Germline V gene data show CDR1 as SNHLY and CDR2 as FYNNEI. The CDR3 sequence is CASSVQITANYGYTF. Written as DNA, the CDR3 is TGTGCCAGCAGTGTGCAGATCACAGCGAACTATGGCTACACCTTC. Looking up the rest from reference TRBV2 and TRBJ1-2 gives the full variable domain: EPEVTQTPSHQVTQMGQEVILRCVPISNHLYFYWYRQILGQKVEFLVSFYNNEISEKSEIFDDQFSVERPDGSNFTLKIRSTKLEDSAMYFCASSVQITANYGYTFGSGTRLTVV.

This chain uses TRBV27 with TRBJ2-5, with D maybe TRBD2 (6 bases). V was pared by 2 bases and J by 6 bases, with 19 bases between. The CDR3 extends over 16 amino acids. Germline V gene data show CDR1 as MNHEY and CDR2 as SMNVEV (reference sequence). The CDR3 DNA sequence: TGTGCCAGCAGTTTAGTAGGGAACCCTGGGAGGAAGACCCAGTACTTC. It yields the protein CASSLVGNPGRKTQYF.

This rearrangement joins TRBV3-1 to TRBJ2-1; 13 nucleotides agree with TRBD2. After removal of 1 base from V and 7 bases from J, the junction contained 4 bases not matched to a gene. In germline, CDR1 is LGHDT, CDR2 YNNKEL (reference sequence). CDR3 length equals 16 residues. The CDR3 sequence is CASSQGPTSGRNEQFF. The CDR3 DNA reads as TGTGCCAGCAGCCAAGGGCCGACTAGCGGGAGGAATGAGCAGTTCTTC.